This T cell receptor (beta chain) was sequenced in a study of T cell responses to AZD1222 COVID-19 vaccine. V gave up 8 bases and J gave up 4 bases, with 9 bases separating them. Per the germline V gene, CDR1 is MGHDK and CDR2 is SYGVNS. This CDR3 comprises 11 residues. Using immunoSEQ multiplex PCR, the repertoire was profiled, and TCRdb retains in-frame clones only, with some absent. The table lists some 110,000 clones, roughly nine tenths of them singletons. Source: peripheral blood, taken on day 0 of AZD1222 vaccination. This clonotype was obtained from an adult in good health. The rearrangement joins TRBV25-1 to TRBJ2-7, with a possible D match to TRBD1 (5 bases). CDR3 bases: TGTGCCAGCTCAGGGTTGTACGAGCAGTACGTC. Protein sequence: CASSGLYEQYV.